What follows describes a single T cell receptor beta chain. The antigen is not known. This entry comes from a study of memory B cells and T cells in multiple sclerosis. The CDR3 contains 13 residues. With 1 base clipped from V and 8 bases from J, the junction kept 5 bases outside the gene matches. Germline loops: CDR1 GTSNPN, CDR2 SVGIG (reference sequence). The protocol was immunoSEQ multiplex PCR, while the TCRdb copy is restricted to in-frame clones and leaves out a portion. Here the sample spans about 14,000 clones, about 70% being singletons. Overall study findings and caveats: Normalization was needed because clone-set size differences affected shared clonotype counts.

This chain connects TRBV30 to TRBJ1-2, with 9 bases identical to TRBD1. Sample: memory (CD45RO+) CD4+ T cells from blood. The sequence was collected from a human donor with multiple sclerosis. DNA for the CDR3: TGTGCCTGGAGTGGGGGACAGGGTTCCGGCTACACCTTC. Translated, it gives CAWSGGQGSGYTF.